This T cell receptor beta chain originates from a study of cytomegalovirus exposure and HLA in healthy donors. The PCR contained 60 Vbeta and 13 Jbeta primers. Method: immunoSEQ multiplex PCR; TCRdb's copy keeps in-frame clones and lacks some. The sample consists of about 200,000 clones, 82% of them appearing once. Study outcomes and limitations: No immune exposure information besides CMV serostatus was available.

Notes on this clone: Its antigen is still unknown.

The J segment lost 2 bases and the V segment lost 3 bases, leaving 5 bases of the junction unmatched. Germline CDR1 reads SGDLS; CDR2 reads YYNGEE. The CDR3 covers 15 residues. V is TRBV9 and J is TRBJ1-2; TRBD1 aligns across 9 bases. This clonotype was sampled from a woman aged 50 to 60 in good health and CMV-seropositive. The sequencing sample was made of PBMCs. CDR3 in DNA: TGTGCCAGCAGCGCCGGACAGGGGATAAACTATGGCTACACCTTC. Translation: CASSAGQGINYGYTF. Drawing the rest from reference TRBV9 and TRBJ1-2, the complete variable domain is DSGVTQTPKHLITATGQRVTLRCSPRSGDLSVYWYQQSLDQGLQFLIQYYNGEERAKGNILERFSAQQFPDLHSELNLSSLELGDSALYFCASSAGQGINYGYTFGSGTRLTVV.